The 27 T cell receptor beta chains below all came from one sample that was sequenced in a study of shared clonotypes between healthy human individuals. Method: immunoSEQ multiplex PCR; TCRdb's copy keeps in-frame clones and lacks some. The table lists just over 2,000,000 clones, 85% to 95% of them singletons. Sequenced sample: naive CD4+ T cells sorted from blood. The subset denotes: CD45RA+ positively selected. These receptors all come from a man aged 18 to 30 in good health.

V usage is TRBV6-6 and J usage is TRBJ1-3; D unresolved. The CDR3 covers 15 residues. Trimming shortened V by 2 bases and J by 0 bases, and 8 bases separated the two germline ends. Germline V gene sequence: CDR1 MNHNY, CDR2 SVGAGI (reference sequence). In DNA, the CDR3 is TGTGCCAGCAGTTACATGGAAGACTCTGGAAACACCATATATTTT. It encodes CASSYMEDSGNTIYF.

The chain employs TRBV7-9 and TRBJ1-3; tentative D call: TRBD1 (5 bases). This CDR3 region has 15 residues. Germline values: CDR1 SEHNR, CDR2 FQNEAQ (reference sequence). V gave up 3 bases and J gave up 2 bases, with 11 bases separating them. CDR3 in DNA: TGTGCCAGCAGCTTTGGGGCAGTCACTGGAAACACCATATATTTT. This encodes CASSFGAVTGNTIYF.

Here the CDR3 reads CASTDRGYEQYF. The CDR3 DNA sequence: TGTGCCAGCACTGACAGGGGCTACGAGCAGTACTTC. V usage is TRBV28 and J usage is TRBJ2-7, with 8 positions matching TRBD1. The CDR3 is 12 amino acids. The J segment lost 3 bases and the V segment lost 7 bases, leaving 2 bases of the junction unmatched. Germline V lookup: CDR1 MDHEN, CDR2 SYDVKM.

This sequence joins TRBV7-9 and TRBJ2-1, with D unresolved. Germline values: CDR1 SEHNR, CDR2 FQNEAQ (reference sequence). V dropped 1 base and J dropped 9 bases, with 7 bases sitting between them. This CDR3 region has 12 residues. CDR3 sequence: CASSLVDAEQFF. DNA of the CDR3: TGTGCCAGCAGCTTAGTGGATGCTGAGCAGTTCTTC. The variable domain in full, completed from reference TRBV7-9 and TRBJ2-1, reads DTGVSQNPRHKITKRGQNVTFRCDPISEHNRLYWYRQTLGQGPEFLTYFQNEAQLEKSRLLSDRFSAERPKGSFSTLEIQRTEQGDSAMYLCASSLVDAEQFFGPGTRLTVL.

The V gene is TRBV5-1, the J gene TRBJ2-2; 10 bases are shared with TRBD1. This CDR3 has 19 amino acids. V lost 0 bases to trimming and J lost 0 bases; unmatched junction nucleotides: 8. Germline V gives CDR1 SGHRS, CDR2 YFSETQ. The CDR3 sequence: CASSLEGTGVDPNTGELFF. The DNA of the CDR3 is TGCGCCAGCAGCTTGGAAGGGACAGGGGTGGATCCGAACACCGGGGAGCTGTTTTTT.

J is TRBJ2-2 and V is TRBV5-4; TRBD2 might be the D (5 bases). CDR3 length: 15 amino acids. The V end was cut by 7 bases, the J end by 0 bases, with 13 bases between. The germline gives CDR1 SGHNT, CDR2 YYREEE (reference sequence). The DNA for the CDR3 is TGTGCCAGCTCCGAGCGGCAAACGAACACCGGGGAGCTGTTTTTT. Protein: CASSERQTNTGELFF.

V is TRBV15 and J is TRBJ1-4; 7 nucleotides agree with TRBD1. V shed 6 bases and J 6 bases; nucleotides not matched to a gene: 7. The germline CDR1 and CDR2 sequences are LNHNV and YYDKDF (reference sequence). The CDR3 is made up of 14 amino acids. The CDR3 protein is CATSNDRVYEKLFF. CDR3 nucleotides: TGTGCCACCAGTAACGACAGGGTTTATGAAAAACTGTTTTTT.

On this clone itself: Other DNA sequences of this sample code for an identical CDR3. CDR3 sequence reads: CASRKNTEAFF. The CDR3 DNA sequence: TGTGCCAGCAGGAAAAACACTGAAGCTTTCTTT. This chain uses TRBV6-1 with TRBJ1-1, with no clear D. Germline lookup yields CDR1 MNHNS and CDR2 SASEGT. The CDR3 contains 11 residues. V was cut by 6 bases and J by 2 bases, with 4 bases left in between.

The chain is built from TRBV2 and TRBJ2-7; D tentatively reads TRBD1 or TRBD2 (5 bases each). Trimming stripped 5 bases from V and 5 bases from J, with 13 bases between. The CDR3 consists of 13 residues. Germline CDR1 and CDR2: SNHLY and FYNNEI. This CDR3 reads CASSWDPWNEQYF. As DNA, the CDR3 is TGTGCCAGCAGTTGGGACCCGTGGAACGAGCAGTACTTC. Combining the CDR3 with reference TRBV2 and TRBJ2-7 gives the whole variable domain EPEVTQTPSHQVTQMGQEVILRCVPISNHLYFYWYRQILGQKVEFLVSFYNNEISEKSEIFDDQFSVERPDGSNFTLKIRSTKLEDSAMYFCASSWDPWNEQYFGPGTRLTVT.

This chain links TRBV4-1 with TRBJ2-7; D gene uncertain. Germline V lookup: CDR1 MGHRA, CDR2 YSYEKL. This CDR3 has 14 amino acids. The V and J ends lost 4 bases and 1 base respectively, with 11 bases between them. The CDR3, as DNA: TGCGCCAGCAGCCGTCCAGGCGTGTCCTACGAGCAGTACTTC. It translates to CASSRPGVSYEQYF.

V usage is TRBV10-3 and J usage is TRBJ2-7; D might be TRBD2 (7 bases). Per the germline V gene, CDR1 is ENHRY and CDR2 is SYGVKD. V lost 10 bases to trimming and J lost 5 bases, with 21 bases between them. The CDR3 extends over 14 amino acids. The CDR3 reads CATKWGGGSHEQYF. The CDR3 DNA reads TGTGCCACCAAGTGGGGGGGCGGGAGCCACGAGCAGTACTTC.

The chain joins TRBV4-3 to TRBJ2-2, with D unresolved. V was cut by 1 base and J by 1 base, with 19 bases left in between. Germline CDR1 is LGHNA and CDR2 is YSLEER. The CDR3 is 19 residues long. For the CDR3, the DNA is TGCGCCAGCAGCCAAGTTAGGGCCGAATTATCATGGAACACCGGGGAGCTGTTTTTT. Translating it yields CASSQVRAELSWNTGELFF.

The chain combines TRBV4-2 with TRBJ2-3; 11 nucleotides match TRBD2. The CDR3 contains 15 residues. Trimming removed 4 bases from V and 4 bases from J; junction bases left unmatched: 4. Germline V gene lookup returns CDR1 LGHNA and CDR2 YNFKEQ. The CDR3 is CASSPLAGGADTQYF. CDR3 DNA sequence: TGTGCCAGCAGCCCGCTAGCGGGGGGCGCAGATACGCAGTATTTT.

The chain couples TRBV7-2 to TRBJ1-2; maybe TRBD1 (5 bases). V lost 3 bases and J 0 bases, leaving 14 bases between the germline ends. There are 16 residues in the CDR3. From germline, CDR1 is SGHTA and CDR2 FQGNSA. The CDR3 here is CASSFPTGTANYGYTF. In nucleotides, the CDR3 is TGTGCCAGCAGCTTCCCCACCGGGACGGCTAACTATGGCTACACCTTC.

The V and J genes are TRBV10-3 and TRBJ2-3, with D perhaps TRBD2 (6 bases). The germline V and J ends were trimmed by 8 bases and 5 bases, with 11 bases remaining between them. CDR1 and CDR2 from the germline V gene are ENHRY and SYGVKD. The CDR3 length is 12 residues. CDR3 in DNA: TGTGCCATCGCCTCCGGGGGAGATACGCAGTATTTT. It translates to CAIASGGDTQYF.

The chain uses TRBV5-1 and TRBJ2-5; TRBD2 matches at 9 bases. Losses at the gene ends were 1 base for V and 4 bases for J; bases not matched to a gene: 8. The CDR3 has 16 residues. Germline V gives CDR1 SGHRS, CDR2 YFSETQ. CDR3 DNA: TGCGCCAGCAGCTTGAACCGGCGGGGGGGCGGAGAGACCCAGTACTTC. Translated: CASSLNRRGGGETQYF.

V usage is TRBV10-3 and J usage is TRBJ2-3; D possibly matches TRBD1 or TRBD2 (5 bases each). The CDR3 runs to 16 residues. V dropped 0 bases and J dropped 1 base, with 11 bases sitting between them. Germline loops: CDR1 ENHRY, CDR2 SYGVKD. The CDR3 region has the DNA TGTGCCATCAGTGAGTCTTTGGGGGTGGGCACAGATACGCAGTATTTT. This codes for CAISESLGVGTDTQYF.

The chain employs TRBV7-8 and TRBJ2-7; TRBD1 matches at 9 bases. This CDR3 spans 14 amino acids. V lost 6 bases to trimming and J lost 7 bases; unmatched junction nucleotides: 10. The V gene's germline CDR1 is SGHVS and CDR2 FQNEAQ. In DNA, the CDR3 is TGTGCCAGCAGAGCAGGACAGGGGCCGTGGGAGCAGTACTTC. Translated: CASRAGQGPWEQYF.

This clone showed up just once. The chain combines TRBV5-1 with TRBJ2-5; possibly TRBD1 for D (5 bases). The CDR3 runs to 15 residues. Trimming pared 0 bases from V and 0 bases from J, leaving 9 bases between. CDR1 and CDR2 (germline): SGHRS, YFSETQ. CDR3 sequence: CASSLGPGYQETQYF. Written as DNA, the CDR3 is TGCGCCAGCAGCTTGGGACCAGGGTACCAAGAGACCCAGTACTTC.

Of note for this clone: Other DNA sequences within the sample encode an identical CDR3. This chain connects TRBV5-6 to TRBJ2-1; D gene unclear. Germline CDR1 SGHDT, CDR2 YYEEEE. V was pared by 2 bases and J by 5 bases, with 2 bases between. This CDR3 contains 11 residues. The CDR3 DNA reads TGTGCCAGCAGCTTAAACAATGAGCAGTTCTTC. Translation gives CASSLNNEQFF.

The count of this clone is one. J is TRBJ2-3 and V is TRBV14; 7 bases are shared with TRBD2. The CDR3 covers 18 residues. Per germline, CDR1 SGHDN and CDR2 FVKESK. V was pared by 2 bases and J by 2 bases, with 13 bases of the junction left unmatched. CDR3 in amino acids: CASSQRKRRESYTDTQYF. DNA for the CDR3: TGTGCCAGCAGCCAAAGGAAGAGGCGGGAGAGCTACACAGATACGCAGTATTTT.

In DNA form, the CDR3 reads TGCGCCAGCAGCTCTCAAGGGGTAGATACGCAGTATTTT. Translated, it gives CASSSQGVDTQYF. This chain joins TRBV5-1 and TRBJ2-3, with D tentatively TRBD1 (5 bases). From germline, CDR1 is SGHRS and CDR2 YFSETQ. Trimming took 3 bases from V and 5 from J, leaving 10 bases between them. This CDR3 region has 13 residues.

The chain couples TRBV25-1 to TRBJ2-2, with 7 bases that match TRBD1. J gave up 5 bases and V 4 bases, and 4 bases lay outside the gene matches. CDR1 and CDR2 from the germline V gene are MGHDK and SYGVNS. The CDR3 loop spans 14 amino acids. CDR3 sequence reads: CASSAAGGTGELFF. In DNA, the CDR3 is TGTGCCAGCAGTGCGGCAGGGGGTACCGGGGAGCTGTTTTTT.

This chain joins TRBV27 and TRBJ2-7; 7 nucleotides align to TRBD1. With 5 bases clipped from V and 5 bases from J, the junction kept 9 bases outside the gene matches. CDR3 length equals 14 residues. From germline, CDR1 is MNHEY and CDR2 SMNVEV (reference sequence). In DNA form, the CDR3 reads TGTGCCAGCAGTACCCACAGGGGAACCGACGAGCAGTACTTC. Its protein is CASSTHRGTDEQYF.

The V gene is TRBV30, the J gene TRBJ2-2, with D perhaps TRBD1 (6 bases). V was pared by 3 bases and J by 5 bases, with 16 bases between. Germline V gene data show CDR1 as GTSNPN and CDR2 as SVGIG (reference sequence). This CDR3 spans 15 amino acids. This chain's CDR3 is CAWSRTGSSTGELFF. CDR3 in DNA: TGTGCCTGGAGCCGAACAGGGTCTAGTACCGGGGAGCTGTTTTTT.

The chain recombines TRBV5-4 with TRBJ2-3; 7 nucleotides agree with TRBD2. The J segment lost 0 bases and the V segment lost 1 base, leaving 2 bases of the junction unmatched. Looked up from germline, CDR1 is SGHNT and CDR2 is YYREEE (reference sequence). The CDR3 sequence is 15 residues long. CDR3 coding DNA: TGTGCCAGCAGCTTGCGGGGGGATAGCACAGATACGCAGTATTTT. This sequence encodes CASSLRGDSTDTQYF.

This clone was detected once. V and J are TRBV7-2 and TRBJ2-3, with 8 nucleotides matching TRBD2. Trimming at V came to 4 bases and at J to 3 bases, leaving 9 bases not matched to a gene. CDR3 size: 16 residues. Germline CDR1 reads SGHTA; CDR2 reads FQGNSA. CDR3 protein: CASSSPTSAVTDTQYF. The CDR3 DNA sequence: TGTGCCAGCAGCTCTCCGACTAGCGCAGTTACAGATACGCAGTATTTT.